This T cell receptor (beta chain) is from a study of blood T cell repertoires in COVID-19. In the study overall: The samples span acute and convalescent COVID-19 from the United States, Italy and Spain. T cells, B-cell-depleted T cells, or PBMCs supplied cDNA or gDNA.

Authors' analysis steps: Amplification of reference gene primers was used by the study to estimate nucleated cell counts. The table came from immunoSEQ multiplex PCR; TCRdb's copy has only in-frame clones and leaves some out. V, J and clone size are those of that table, while D and trimming were read from the DNA. This sample has about 68,000 clones, with roughly 83% found just once. Germline V gives CDR1 SGHTA, CDR2 FQGNSA. V gave up 5 bases and J gave up 7 bases; unmatched junction bases: 1. The CDR3 totals 11 residues. V is TRBV7-2 and J is TRBJ2-5; 7 nucleotides agree with TRBD2. The TCR was taken from a man aged 80 or over with acute or convalescent COVID-19. The specimen sequenced was peripheral blood. CDR3 bases: TGTGCCAGCAGCCCGGGGGGGACCCAGTACTTC. The encoded protein is CASSPGGTQYF.